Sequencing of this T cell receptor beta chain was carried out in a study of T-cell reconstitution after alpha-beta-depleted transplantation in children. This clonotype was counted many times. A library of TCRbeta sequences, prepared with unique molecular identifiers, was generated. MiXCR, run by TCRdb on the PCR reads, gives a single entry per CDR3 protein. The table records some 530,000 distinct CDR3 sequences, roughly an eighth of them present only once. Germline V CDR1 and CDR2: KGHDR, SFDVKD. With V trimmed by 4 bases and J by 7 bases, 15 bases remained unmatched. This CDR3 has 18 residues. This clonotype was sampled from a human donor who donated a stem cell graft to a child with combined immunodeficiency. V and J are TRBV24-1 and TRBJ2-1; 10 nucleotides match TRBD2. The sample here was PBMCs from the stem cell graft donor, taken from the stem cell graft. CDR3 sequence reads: CATSDPTPTSGMGNEQFF. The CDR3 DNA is TGTGCCACCAGTGACCCTACTCCCACTAGCGGGATGGGGAATGAGCAGTTCTTC.